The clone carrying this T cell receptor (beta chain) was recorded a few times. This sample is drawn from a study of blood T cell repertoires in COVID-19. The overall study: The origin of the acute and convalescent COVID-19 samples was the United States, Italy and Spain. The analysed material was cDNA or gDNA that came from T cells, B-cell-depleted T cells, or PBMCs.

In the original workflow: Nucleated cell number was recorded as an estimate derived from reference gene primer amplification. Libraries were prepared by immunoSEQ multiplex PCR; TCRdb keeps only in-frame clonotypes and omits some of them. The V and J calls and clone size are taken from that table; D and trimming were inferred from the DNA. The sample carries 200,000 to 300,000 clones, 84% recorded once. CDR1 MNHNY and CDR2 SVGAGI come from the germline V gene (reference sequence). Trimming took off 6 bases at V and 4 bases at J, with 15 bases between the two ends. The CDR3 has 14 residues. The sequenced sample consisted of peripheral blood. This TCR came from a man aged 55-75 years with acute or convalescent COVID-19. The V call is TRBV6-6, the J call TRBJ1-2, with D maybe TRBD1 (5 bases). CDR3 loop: CASRFDSSIYGYTF. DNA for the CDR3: TGTGCCAGCAGATTCGACAGTTCCATCTATGGCTACACCTTC.